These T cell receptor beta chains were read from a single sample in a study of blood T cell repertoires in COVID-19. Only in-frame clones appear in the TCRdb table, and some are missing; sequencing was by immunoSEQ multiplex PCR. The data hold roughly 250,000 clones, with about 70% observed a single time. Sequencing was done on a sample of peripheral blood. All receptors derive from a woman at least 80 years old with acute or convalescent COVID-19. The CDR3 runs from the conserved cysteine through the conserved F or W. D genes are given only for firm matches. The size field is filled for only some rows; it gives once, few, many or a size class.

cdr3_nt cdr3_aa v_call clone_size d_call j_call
TGTGCCAGCAGTGAAGTAGGGGCGCCTGGAAACACCATATATTTT CASSEVGAPGNTIYF TRBV2 - - TRBJ1-3
TGTGCCTGGGACCGAGGACTAGCAGTTGGGTCCTACGAGCAGTACTTC CAWDRGLAVGSYEQYF TRBV30 - TRBD2 TRBJ2-7
TGTGCCAGCAGTTCGGTTCGAGGGACCCAGTACTTC CASSSVRGTQYF TRBV12-3/TRBV12-4 - - TRBJ2-5
TGCGCCAGCAGCTTGGGGGGACTCGGGGAGACCCAGTACTTC CASSLGGLGETQYF TRBV5-1 - - TRBJ2-5
TGTGCCAGCCGACCTAGGAGCGGTCAGCCCCAGCATTTT CASRPRSGQPQHF TRBV12-3/TRBV12-4 - - TRBJ1-5
TGTGCCAGCTCACCAGGGCTGTCGGAGACCCAGTACTTC CASSPGLSETQYF TRBV18 - - TRBJ2-5
TGTGCCTGGAGTTGGACAGGGACTGAAAAACTGTTTTTT CAWSWTGTEKLFF TRBV30 - TRBD1 TRBJ1-4
TGCGCCAGCAGCTTGCCAGGGTTGGGCACAGATACGCAGTATTTT CASSLPGLGTDTQYF TRBV5-1 few - TRBJ2-3
TGCGCCAGCAGCTTGGAAGACTTGGAGAACACTGAAGCTTTCTTT CASSLEDLENTEAFF TRBV5-1 - - TRBJ1-1
TGTGCCACCGGGGAGAGCTCCTACGAGCAGTACTTC CATGESSYEQYF TRBV2 - - TRBJ2-7
TGTGCCAGCTCAGGACAGGGGATATACGAGCAGTACTTC CASSGQGIYEQYF TRBV2 once TRBD1 TRBJ2-7
TGCAGCGGCCAACAGGGGACGGGAAACACCATATATTTT CSGQQGTGNTIYF TRBV29-1 few TRBD1 TRBJ1-3
TGTGCCAGCAGCGATCGGACTAGCGGGAACACCGGGGAGCTGTTTTTT CASSDRTSGNTGELFF TRBV5-4 few TRBD2 TRBJ2-2
TGTGCCAGCACTAGCTTCGGACAGGGCAGTACTGAAGCTTTCTTT CASTSFGQGSTEAFF TRBV6-5 - TRBD1 TRBJ1-1
TGTGCCAGCAGCTTAATGAGCGGACCTTACACCGGGGAGCTGTTTTTT CASSLMSGPYTGELFF TRBV7-2 - - TRBJ2-2
TGTGCCAGCAGTTACTCATTGACGGGAGAGCAGTACTTC CASSYSLTGEQYF TRBV6-2/TRBV6-3 few - TRBJ2-7
TGCGCCAGCAGCTTGGCCGCGACAGGGGTTTCACCCCTCCACTTT CASSLAATGVSPLHF TRBV5-1 many TRBD1 TRBJ1-6
TGTGCCAGCAGCCAAGGTGGGACAGGGGCCTTTAATTCACCCCTCCACTTT CASSQGGTGAFNSPLHF TRBV4-2 - TRBD1 TRBJ1-6
TGTGCCACTTCCCTTAGCGGGAGTGGGGGAAACATTCAGTACTTC CATSLSGSGGNIQYF TRBV16 - TRBD2 TRBJ2-4
TGTGCCAGCAGCGCCGCCCGGGGGGGACATGGCTACACCTTC CASSAARGGHGYTF TRBV5-6 - - TRBJ1-2